This T cell receptor beta chain comes out of a study of prognosis after radiotherapy for stage I lung cancer. About the study: Median age was approximately 79 years (about 50 to 90) among under 15 men and more than five women. Findings of the study overall: Tumor specificity of the expanded TCR clones was not determined. Some patients went on to develop distant metastases. Their Shannon entropy after stereotactic body radiation therapy was lower, and its change from baseline was also lower.

This clonotype was observed at least ten times. Its antigen is not known. The V gene's germline CDR1 is LNHDA and CDR2 SQIVND (reference sequence). The V segment lost 2 bases and the J segment 0 bases; nucleotides outside the gene matches: 4. This CDR3 region has 15 residues. With two-round multiplex PCR, TCR beta CDR3 sequences were amplified from genomic DNA. For every TRBV and TRBJ gene, a specific primer was used in first-round PCR. MiXCR was run by TCRdb on the multiplex PCR reads, yielding one entry per CDR3 protein. Counted here are roughly 11,000 distinct CDR3 sequences, about 35% occurring once; the ten biggest clones make up 53%. Disease was node-negative on CT and PET/CT in all patients; none had prior chemotherapy, radiotherapy or other malignancies.

The chain recombines TRBV19 with TRBJ2-7; the match to TRBD2 covers 7 bases. This sample comprised PBMCs, obtained before or after stereotactic body radiation therapy (not recorded which). This clonotype originated in a donor older than 45 with non-small cell lung cancer. CDR3 protein: CASSISGGSSYEQYF. CDR3 DNA sequence: TGTGCCAGTAGTATAAGCGGCGGGAGCTCCTACGAGCAGTACTTC. The whole variable domain, remainder taken from reference TRBV19 and TRBJ2-7, is DGGITQSPKYLFRKEGQNVTLSCEQNLNHDAMYWYRQDPGQGLRLIYYSQIVNDFQKGDIAEGYSVSREKKESFPLTVTSAQKNPTAFYLCASSISGGSSYEQYFGPGTRLTVT.